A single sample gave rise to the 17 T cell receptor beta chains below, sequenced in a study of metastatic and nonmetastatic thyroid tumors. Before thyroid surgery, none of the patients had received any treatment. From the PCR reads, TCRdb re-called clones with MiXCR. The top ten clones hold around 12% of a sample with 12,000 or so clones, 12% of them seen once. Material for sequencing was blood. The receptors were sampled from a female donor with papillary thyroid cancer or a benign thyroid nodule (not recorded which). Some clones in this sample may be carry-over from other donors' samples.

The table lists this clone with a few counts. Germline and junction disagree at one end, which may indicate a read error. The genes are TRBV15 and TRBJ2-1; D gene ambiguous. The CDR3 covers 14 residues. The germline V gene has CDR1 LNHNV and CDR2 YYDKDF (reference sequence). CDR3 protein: CATIREARANEQFF. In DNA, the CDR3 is TGTGCCACCATCAGAGAGGCCCGTGCCAATGAGCAGTTCTTC.

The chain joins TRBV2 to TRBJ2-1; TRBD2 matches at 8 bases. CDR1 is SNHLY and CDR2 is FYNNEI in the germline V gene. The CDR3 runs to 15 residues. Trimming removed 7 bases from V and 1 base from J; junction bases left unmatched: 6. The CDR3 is CASTRGGVSYNEQFF. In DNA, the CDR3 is TGTGCCAGCACCCGGGGGGGAGTGTCCTACAATGAGCAGTTCTTC.

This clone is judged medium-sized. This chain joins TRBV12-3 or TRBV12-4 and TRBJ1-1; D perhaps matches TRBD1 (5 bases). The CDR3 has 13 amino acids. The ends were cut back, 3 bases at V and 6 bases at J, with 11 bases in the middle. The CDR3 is CASSFGAEAEAFF. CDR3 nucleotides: TGTGCCAGCAGTTTCGGGGCGGAGGCTGAAGCTTTCTTT.

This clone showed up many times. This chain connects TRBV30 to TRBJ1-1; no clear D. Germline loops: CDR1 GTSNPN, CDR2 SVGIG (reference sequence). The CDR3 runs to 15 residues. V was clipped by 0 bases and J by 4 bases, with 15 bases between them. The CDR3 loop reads CAWSVVGPAFTEAFF. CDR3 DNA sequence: TGTGCCTGGAGTGTTGTTGGGCCAGCGTTCACTGAAGCTTTCTTT.

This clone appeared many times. CDR3 bases: TGTGCCAGCAGCCCGAGGGGGGGCTATGGCTACACCTTC. It is translated as CASSPRGGYGYTF. The chain combines TRBV7-9 with TRBJ1-2; tentatively, D is TRBD1 (6 bases). The CDR3 length is 13 residues. V lost 5 bases and J 4 bases, leaving 11 bases between the germline ends. Germline CDR1 and CDR2: SEHNR and FQNEAQ (reference sequence).

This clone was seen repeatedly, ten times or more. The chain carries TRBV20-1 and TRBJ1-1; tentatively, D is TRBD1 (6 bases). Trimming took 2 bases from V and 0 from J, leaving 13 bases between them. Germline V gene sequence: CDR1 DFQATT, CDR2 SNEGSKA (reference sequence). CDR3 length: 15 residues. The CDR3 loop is CSARHRGRMNTEAFF. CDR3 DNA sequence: TGCAGTGCTAGACACCGGGGGCGGATGAACACTGAAGCTTTCTTT.

As DNA, the CDR3 is TGTGCCAGCAAGCCGGGGATGGGGTCCTACGAGCAGTACTTC. Its translation: CASKPGMGSYEQYF. This chain uses TRBV12-3 or TRBV12-4 with TRBJ2-7, with D maybe TRBD2 (5 bases). V lost 7 bases and J 1 base, leaving 14 bases between the germline ends. This CDR3 contains 14 residues.

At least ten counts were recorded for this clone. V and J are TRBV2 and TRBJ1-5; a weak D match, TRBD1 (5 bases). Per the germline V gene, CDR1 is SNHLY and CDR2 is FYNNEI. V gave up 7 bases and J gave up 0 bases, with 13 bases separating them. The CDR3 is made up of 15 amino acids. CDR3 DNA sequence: TGTGCCAGCAATCGGGGCTTTTATAGCAATCAGCCCCAGCATTTT. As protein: CASNRGFYSNQPQHF.

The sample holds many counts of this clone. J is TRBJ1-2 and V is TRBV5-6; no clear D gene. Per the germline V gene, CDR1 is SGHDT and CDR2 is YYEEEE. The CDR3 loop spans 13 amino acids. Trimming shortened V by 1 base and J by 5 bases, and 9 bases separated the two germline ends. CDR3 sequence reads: CASSLKPGYGYTF. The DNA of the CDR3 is TGTGCCAGCAGCTTGAAGCCGGGGTATGGCTACACCTTC.

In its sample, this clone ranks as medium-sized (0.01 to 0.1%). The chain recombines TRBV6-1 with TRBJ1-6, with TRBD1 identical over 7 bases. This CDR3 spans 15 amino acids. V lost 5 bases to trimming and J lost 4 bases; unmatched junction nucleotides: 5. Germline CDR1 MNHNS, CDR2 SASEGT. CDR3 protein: CASSLGTEYNSPLHF. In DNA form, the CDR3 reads TGTGCCAGCAGTCTCGGGACAGAATATAATTCACCCCTCCACTTT.

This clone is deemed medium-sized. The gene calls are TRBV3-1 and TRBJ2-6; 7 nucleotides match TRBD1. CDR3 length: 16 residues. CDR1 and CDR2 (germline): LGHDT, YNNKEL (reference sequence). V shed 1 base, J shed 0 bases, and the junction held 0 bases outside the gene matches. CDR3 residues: CASSQGQGSGANVLTF. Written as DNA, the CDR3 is TGTGCCAGCAGCCAAGGACAGGGCTCTGGGGCCAACGTCCTGACTTTC. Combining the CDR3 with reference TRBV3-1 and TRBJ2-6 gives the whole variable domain DTAVSQTPKYLVTQMGNDKSIKCEQNLGHDTMYWYKQDSKKFLKIMFSYNNKELIINETVPNRFSPKSPDKAHLNLHINSLELGDSAVYFCASSQGQGSGANVLTFGAGSRLTVL.

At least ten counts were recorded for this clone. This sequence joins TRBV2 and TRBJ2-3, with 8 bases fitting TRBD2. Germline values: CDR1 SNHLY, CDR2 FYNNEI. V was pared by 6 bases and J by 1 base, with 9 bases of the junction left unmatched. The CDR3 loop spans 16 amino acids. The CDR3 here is CASRSRGSGGTDTQYF. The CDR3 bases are TGTGCCAGCAGATCACGTGGTAGCGGGGGCACAGATACGCAGTATTTT.

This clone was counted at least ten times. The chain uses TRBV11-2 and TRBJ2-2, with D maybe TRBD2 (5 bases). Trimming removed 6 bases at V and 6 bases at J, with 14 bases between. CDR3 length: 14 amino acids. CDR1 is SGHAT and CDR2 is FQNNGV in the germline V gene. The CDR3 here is CASSLDFWAGELFF. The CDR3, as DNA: TGTGCCAGCAGTTTGGACTTTTGGGCCGGGGAGCTGTTTTTT.

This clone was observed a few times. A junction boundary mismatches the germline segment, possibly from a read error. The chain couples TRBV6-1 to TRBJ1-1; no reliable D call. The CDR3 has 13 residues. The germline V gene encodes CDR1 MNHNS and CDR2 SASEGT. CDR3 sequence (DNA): TGTGCCAGAAATACAAGGGAGAGTACTGAAGCCTTCTTT. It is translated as CARNTRESTEAFF.

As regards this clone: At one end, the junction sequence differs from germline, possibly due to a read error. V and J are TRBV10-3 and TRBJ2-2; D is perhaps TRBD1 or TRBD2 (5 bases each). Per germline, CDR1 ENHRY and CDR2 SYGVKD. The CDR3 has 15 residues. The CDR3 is CATWGTAGDTRELFF. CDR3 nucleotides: TGTGCCACCTGGGGGACGGCTGGCGACACCAGGGAGCTTTTTTTT.

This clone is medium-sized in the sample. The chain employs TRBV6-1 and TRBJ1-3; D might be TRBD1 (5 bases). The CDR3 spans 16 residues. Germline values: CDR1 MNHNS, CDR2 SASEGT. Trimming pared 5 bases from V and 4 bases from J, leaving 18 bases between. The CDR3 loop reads CASSPLGGTGGNTIYF. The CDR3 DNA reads TGTGCCAGCAGTCCCCTCGGAGGGACGGGAGGAAACACCATATATTTT.

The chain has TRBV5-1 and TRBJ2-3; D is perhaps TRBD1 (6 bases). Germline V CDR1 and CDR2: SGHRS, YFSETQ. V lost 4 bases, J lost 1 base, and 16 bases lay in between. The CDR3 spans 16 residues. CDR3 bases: TGCGCCAGCAGCGAACAGGGTATTCTACGCACAGATACGCAGTATTTT. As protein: CASSEQGILRTDTQYF.